One and the same sample provided the 7 T cell receptor beta chains below, sequenced in a study of T cells in Graves' hyperthyroidism and ophthalmopathy. Researchers amplified the TCR beta CDR3 regions from RNA transcripts. The TCR CDR3 was amplified in a first-round RT-PCR using the HTBI primer set. TCRdb reprocessed the multiplex PCR reads via MiXCR and lists one record per CDR3 protein. The table lists 300,000 to 400,000 distinct CDR3 sequences, less than 15% of them singletons. Sequencing was performed on blood. These receptors all come from a woman aged 18-30 years with Graves' hyperthyroidism.

The CDR3: CASSVDQGLTDCGYTF. CDR3 sequence (DNA): TGTGCCAGCAGCGTAGATCAGGGTCTAACCGACTGTGGCTACACCTTC. The chain recombines TRBV9 with TRBJ1-2, with D possibly TRBD1 on 5 matching bases. This CDR3 is built from 16 residues. The germline V gene encodes CDR1 SGDLS and CDR2 YYNGEE. Trimming left V 0 bases short and J 7 bases short, with 19 bases between. The variable domain in full, completed from reference TRBV9 and TRBJ1-2, reads DSGVTQTPKHLITATGQRVTLRCSPRSGDLSVYWYQQSLDQGLQFLIQYYNGEERAKGNILERFSAQQFPDLHSELNLSSLELGDSALYFCASSVDQGLTDCGYTFGSGTRLTVV.

This clonotype was detected many times. One end of the junction does not line up with germline, which may come from a read error. The chain recombines TRBV11-1 with TRBJ2-2, with 8 bases identical to TRBD2. This CDR3 comprises 13 residues. Germline values: CDR1 SGHAT, CDR2 FQDESV (reference sequence). The chain's CDR3 is CTSAAREVGELFF. CDR3 coding DNA: TGTACCAGCGCGGCGCGGGAGGTCGGGGAGCTGTTTTTT.

This clonotype was seen ten or more times. The chain links TRBV7-8 to TRBJ1-2, with a weak D call TRBD1 (5 bases). Germline loops: CDR1 SGHVS, CDR2 FQNEAQ. The V end lost 4 bases, the J end lost 4 bases, and 10 bases lay between the germline ends. The CDR3 contains 13 residues. CDR3 sequence (DNA): TGTGCCAGCAGCTCCTCAGGGACCTATGGCTACACCTTC. This translates into CASSSSGTYGYTF.

This clonotype was seen ten or more times. The rearrangement joins TRBV7-9 to TRBJ2-1; D is possibly TRBD2 (5 bases). There are 16 residues in the CDR3. Deletions cut 5 bases from V and 5 bases from J, with 19 bases between. Germline assignment: CDR1 SEHNR and CDR2 FQNEAQ (reference sequence). CDR3 sequence (DNA): TGTGCCAGCAGCCCCCGGGATGGGCTGAGGAACAATGAGCAGTTCTTC. Amino acids: CASSPRDGLRNNEQFF.

There are many counts of this clonotype. The gene calls are TRBV7-2 and TRBJ2-1; possibly TRBD2 for D (5 bases). Deletions cut 2 bases from V and 10 bases from J, with 9 bases between. Germline loops: CDR1 SGHTA, CDR2 FQGNSA. The CDR3 loop spans 12 amino acids. In nucleotides, the CDR3 is TGTGCCAGCAGCTTATTCACGGGAGAGCAGTTCTTC. This gives the protein CASSLFTGEQFF.

Ten or more counts support this clonotype. The chain employs TRBV10-3 and TRBJ2-7; 9 bases agree with TRBD1. V shed 3 bases and J 4 bases; nucleotides not matched to a gene: 10. Germline values: CDR1 ENHRY, CDR2 SYGVKD. This CDR3 has 16 residues. The DNA for the CDR3 is TGTGCCATCAGTGACTCGACAGGACAGGGGTTTTACGAGCAGTACTTC. Translation gives CAISDSTGQGFYEQYF.

This clonotype was counted between two and nine times. V gene TRBV10-1 combines with J gene TRBJ1-4; no clear D gene. Deletions cut 5 bases from V and 8 bases from J, with 18 bases between. Germline V gene sequence: CDR1 WNHNN, CDR2 SYGVQD (reference sequence). This CDR3 region has 15 residues. CDR3 in DNA: TGCGCCAGCAGTCTAGGTGGAGCGGTTGGGGAAAAACTGTTTTTT. Protein: CASSLGGAVGEKLFF.